This passage covers 13 T cell receptor beta chains from one sample sequenced in a study of PD-L1 blockade in urothelial cancer. Using immunoSEQ multiplex PCR, the repertoire was profiled, and TCRdb retains in-frame clones only, with some absent. The sample contains about 43,000 clones, about nine tenths of which appear only once. Sequenced here: PBMCs, sampled around atezolizumab (anti-PD-L1) treatment. Receptors originate from an elderly man with urothelial cancer.

This clone occurred a few times. V is TRBV19 and J is TRBJ1-5; D is undetermined. CDR1 is LNHDA and CDR2 is SQIVND in the germline V gene (reference sequence). V lost 1 base to trimming and J lost 3 bases, with 13 bases between them. CDR3 length: 16 amino acids. CDR3 loop: CASSIVGGGFNQPQHF. In DNA, the CDR3 is TGTGCCAGTAGTATAGTCGGAGGAGGGTTCAATCAGCCCCAGCATTTT.

The chain has TRBV6-1 and TRBJ2-1; perhaps TRBD1 as D (6 bases). The CDR3 runs 15 residues. The germline V and J ends were trimmed by 6 bases and 5 bases, with 17 bases remaining between them. From germline, CDR1 is MNHNS and CDR2 SASEGT. CDR3 protein: CASRNGGKGDNEQFF. The CDR3 nucleotides are TGTGCCAGCAGAAACGGCGGCAAGGGGGACAATGAGCAGTTCTTC.

V gene TRBV5-1 combines with J gene TRBJ2-7, with TRBD1 matching 8 bases. The CDR3 length is 15 residues. Germline lookup yields CDR1 SGHRS and CDR2 YFSETQ. V lost 4 bases, J lost 2 bases, and 8 bases stayed unmatched. This chain's CDR3 is CASSPSGQEAYEQYF. CDR3 nucleotide sequence: TGCGCCAGCAGCCCCTCGGGACAGGAGGCCTACGAGCAGTACTTC. Using reference TRBV5-1 and TRBJ2-7 for the parts outside the CDR3, the full variable domain is KAGVTQTPRYLIKTRGQQVTLSCSPISGHRSVSWYQQTPGQGLQFLFEYFSETQRNKGNFPGRFSGRQFSNSRSEMNVSTLELGDSALYLCASSPSGQEAYEQYFGPGTRLTVT.

This rearrangement joins TRBV27 to TRBJ2-1, with TRBD2 matching over 14 bases. Germline values: CDR1 MNHEY, CDR2 SMNVEV (reference sequence). This CDR3 comprises 18 residues. The junction had 15 bases not matched to a gene; V was cut back by 7 bases and J by 7 bases. The CDR3 nucleotides read TGTGCCAGCAACGGAAGAGGGACTAGCGGGAGAAGTGGGAATGAGCAGTTCTTC. It yields the protein CASNGRGTSGRSGNEQFF.

This clone was recorded a few times. V usage is TRBV7-9 and J usage is TRBJ1-5, with 8 bases lining up with TRBD1. The germline V gene encodes CDR1 SEHNR and CDR2 FQNEAQ (reference sequence). The CDR3 is 16 amino acids. V dropped 1 base and J dropped 9; count of bases not matched to a gene: 11. The CDR3 DNA sequence: TGTGCCAGCAGCTTAGGGACAGGGCAAATCGTACGGCCCCAGCATTTT. This translates into CASSLGTGQIVRPQHF.

The chain couples TRBV29-1 to TRBJ2-2, with 8 nucleotides matching TRBD2. Germline CDR1 is SQVTM and CDR2 is ANQGSEA. J was trimmed by 5 bases and V by 7 bases; bases with no gene match: 12. This CDR3 has 15 residues. In DNA, the CDR3 is TGCAGCGCCGCATCCCAAACTAGCGGTACCGGGGAGCTGTTTTTT. Its protein product is CSAASQTSGTGELFF.

The CDR3 loop is CASSLSGQGVDEQFF. The DNA for the CDR3 is TGTGCCAGCAGCTTGAGTGGACAGGGGGTGGATGAGCAGTTCTTC. The chain uses TRBV7-9 and TRBJ2-1; 10 positions match TRBD1. Germline trimming cut 3 bases from V and 8 bases from J; bases unmatched to any gene: 7. The CDR3 contains 15 residues. Germline loops: CDR1 SEHNR, CDR2 FQNEAQ (reference sequence).

The V call is TRBV29-1, the J call TRBJ2-5, with 8 bases lining up with TRBD1. The CDR3 contains 13 residues. After removal of 4 bases from V and 7 bases from J, the junction contained 8 bases not matched to a gene. Germline CDR1 is SQVTM and CDR2 is ANQGSEA. CDR3: CSVVQGAYGTQYF. CDR3 DNA sequence: TGCAGCGTTGTTCAGGGGGCTTACGGGACCCAGTACTTC.

The chain links TRBV5-1 to TRBJ2-1; 9 nucleotides align to TRBD1. Germline lookup yields CDR1 SGHRS and CDR2 YFSETQ. J was trimmed by 6 bases and V by 4 bases; bases with no gene match: 5. There are 14 residues in the CDR3. DNA of the CDR3: TGCGCCAGCAGCCTGGGACAGGGTACCAATGAGCAGTTCTTC. This gives the protein CASSLGQGTNEQFF.

The V gene is TRBV12-5, the J gene TRBJ1-1, with a possible D match to TRBD1 (6 bases). The length of the CDR3 is 13 residues. Germline V gene sequence: CDR1 LGHNT, CDR2 FRNRAP. V shed 5 bases and J shed 4 bases, with 11 bases lying between them. The CDR3 protein is CASGHGQTTEAFF. The CDR3 DNA follows: TGTGCTAGTGGTCACGGACAGACCACTGAAGCTTTCTTT.

The chain combines TRBV6-5 with TRBJ1-5; perhaps TRBD1 as D (6 bases). Trimming pared 6 bases from V and 4 bases from J, leaving 13 bases between. The CDR3 loop spans 14 amino acids. The germline V gene has CDR1 MNHEY and CDR2 SVGAGI. In DNA form, the CDR3 reads TGTGCCAGCAGGCGGACAGATTCAAATCAGCCCCAGCATTTT. Translated: CASRRTDSNQPQHF.

The chain couples TRBV6-1 to TRBJ2-5; 8 bases are shared with TRBD2. The CDR3 is 14 residues long. Germline V gene data show CDR1 as MNHNS and CDR2 as SASEGT. The V segment lost 5 bases and the J segment 5 bases; nucleotides outside the gene matches: 7. CDR3 residues: CASSPRGGSETQYF. The CDR3 nucleotides are TGTGCCAGCAGTCCCCGGGGGGGTTCGGAGACCCAGTACTTC.

The V call is TRBV5-1, the J call TRBJ2-7; D is possibly TRBD2 (7 bases). Germline V gives CDR1 SGHRS, CDR2 YFSETQ. This CDR3 comprises 13 residues. The V and J ends lost 2 bases and 5 bases respectively, with 11 bases between them. CDR3 region: CASSFGGAHEQYF. The CDR3 DNA sequence: TGCGCCAGCAGCTTTGGGGGGGCCCACGAGCAGTACTTC.